These 29 T cell receptor beta chains originate from one sample sequenced in a study of blood T cell repertoires in COVID-19. The data were produced by immunoSEQ multiplex PCR, yet TCRdb's version contains in-frame clones alone and is incomplete. The sample records under 200,000 clones, approximately 86% being singletons. Input material: peripheral blood. The receptors were gathered from a man in his sixties or seventies with acute or convalescent COVID-19.

The CDR3 spells CAISGGTSGGTAGEQFF. For the CDR3, the DNA is TGTGCCATCAGTGGCGGGACTAGCGGGGGCACGGCGGGTGAGCAGTTCTTC. V and J are TRBV10-3 and TRBJ2-1, with 14 bases that match TRBD2. The CDR3 spans 17 residues. V dropped 4 bases and J dropped 9; count of bases not matched to a gene: 11. Germline V gives CDR1 ENHRY, CDR2 SYGVKD.

The chain is built from TRBV27 and TRBJ1-1; maybe TRBD1 (6 bases). V was shortened by 9 bases and J by 0 bases, with 14 bases between the two germline ends. The CDR3 length is 14 residues. Germline V CDR1 and CDR2: MNHEY, SMNVEV (reference sequence). CDR3 sequence: CASQGGELNTEAFF. The CDR3 region has the DNA TGTGCCAGTCAAGGGGGGGAATTGAACACTGAAGCTTTCTTT.

V and J are TRBV5-4 and TRBJ1-2; TRBD1 matches 11 bases. CDR1 and CDR2 from the germline V gene are SGHNT and YYREEE (reference sequence). V lost 2 bases to trimming and J lost 8 bases; unmatched junction nucleotides: 5. This CDR3 comprises 14 residues. As DNA, the CDR3 is TGTGCCAGCAGCTTCTCCGGGACAGGGGGAGGCTACACCTTC. It encodes CASSFSGTGGGYTF.

The chain is built from TRBV28 and TRBJ1-2, with D tentatively TRBD1 (5 bases). Germline lookup yields CDR1 MDHEN and CDR2 SYDVKM. The CDR3 sequence is 15 residues long. Trimming removed 4 bases from V and 8 bases from J, with 20 bases in between. CDR3: CASSSPSGVYRGYTF. DNA of the CDR3: TGTGCCAGCAGTTCTCCTTCGGGGGTGTATCGAGGCTACACCTTC.

The J gene is TRBJ2-1, the V gene TRBV7-3, with 7 bases identical to TRBD2. V lost 2 bases, J lost 2 bases, and 6 bases stayed unmatched. Germline CDR1 is SGHTA and CDR2 is FQGTGA. CDR3 size: 16 residues. As DNA, the CDR3 is TGTGCCAGCAGCTTAGTTGCGGGGGAACCCTACAATGAGCAGTTCTTC. Its translation: CASSLVAGEPYNEQFF. Supplemented by reference TRBV7-3 and TRBJ2-1, the full variable domain reads GAGVSQTPSNKVTEKGKYVELRCDPISGHTALYWYRQSLGQGPEFLIYFQGTGAADDSGLPNDRFFAVRPEGSVSTLKIQRTERGDSAVYLCASSLVAGEPYNEQFFGPGTRLTVL.

This chain connects TRBV28 to TRBJ1-6; 9 positions agree with TRBD1. V lost 3 bases and J lost 10; bases outside the gene matches: 4. The CDR3 runs 14 residues. CDR1 MDHEN and CDR2 SYDVKM come from the germline V gene. CDR3 amino acids: CASSLGQGWSPLHF. CDR3 DNA: TGTGCCAGCAGTTTGGGACAGGGCTGGTCACCCCTCCACTTT.

J is TRBJ2-2 and V is TRBV7-9; no definite D call. Trimming cost V 5 bases and J 3 bases, with 13 bases left between them. Germline CDR1 SEHNR, CDR2 FQNEAQ (reference sequence). This CDR3 spans 15 amino acids. The CDR3 reads CASSHNSYDTGELFF. CDR3 nucleotides: TGTGCCAGCAGCCATAACAGTTACGACACCGGGGAGCTGTTTTTT.

J is TRBJ2-1 and V is TRBV5-1; D is undetermined. Trimming stripped 0 bases from V and 6 bases from J, with 10 bases between. Germline V gene data show CDR1 as SGHRS and CDR2 as YFSETQ. CDR3 size: 14 residues. The CDR3 protein is CASSLVARVNEQFF. The DNA for the CDR3 is TGCGCCAGCAGCTTGGTTGCCCGAGTCAATGAGCAGTTCTTC.

V and J are TRBV5-5 and TRBJ1-5; possibly TRBD1 for D (5 bases). V was shortened by 3 bases and J by 5 bases, with 21 bases between the two germline ends. Germline-derived CDR1 and CDR2 are SGHKS and YYEKEE (reference sequence). The length of the CDR3 is 17 residues. CDR3 region: CASSSDVDSQRDQPQHF. DNA of the CDR3: TGTGCCAGCAGCTCTGACGTCGACAGCCAAAGGGATCAGCCCCAGCATTTT.

The V call is TRBV5-4, the J call TRBJ2-7; a possible D gene is TRBD1 (7 bases). V was clipped by 4 bases and J by 3 bases, with 14 bases between them. The CDR3 has 14 residues. Germline V CDR1 and CDR2: SGHNT, YYREEE (reference sequence). CDR3 amino acids: CASSTQGGRYEQYF. The CDR3 DNA is TGTGCCAGCAGCACCCAGGGGGGCCGCTACGAGCAGTACTTC.

The chain recombines TRBV24-1 with TRBJ1-1; 7 bases line up with TRBD1. The CDR3 is 13 amino acids. From germline, CDR1 is KGHDR and CDR2 SFDVKD. The ends lost 3 bases at V and 8 bases at J; junction bases unmatched: 5. The CDR3 spells CATSDTTGSEAFF. CDR3 nucleotide sequence: TGTGCCACCAGTGATACGACAGGGTCCGAAGCTTTCTTT.

This chain joins TRBV4-1 and TRBJ2-2, with a weak D call TRBD2 (5 bases). Per germline, CDR1 MGHRA and CDR2 YSYEKL. The CDR3 spans 13 residues. The V gene lost 5 bases and the J gene lost 6 bases, with 10 bases spanning the gap. The CDR3 DNA reads TGCGCCAGCAGCGCCCCGAGGGCCGGGGAGCTGTTTTTT. It encodes CASSAPRAGELFF.

The CDR3 DNA is TGCGCCAGCAGCCAAGATGCGGGACAGGGGTTGGGAGCTTTCTTT. Translated, it gives CASSQDAGQGLGAFF. The genes are TRBV4-1 and TRBJ1-1, with 10 bases identical to TRBD1. Per germline, CDR1 MGHRA and CDR2 YSYEKL. The trim removed 0 bases at V and 10 bases at J, leaving 8 bases unmatched. The CDR3 is 15 amino acids.

The chain uses TRBV28 and TRBJ1-2, with D maybe TRBD1 (6 bases). V was shortened by 6 bases and J by 3 bases, with 11 bases between the two germline ends. The CDR3 consists of 13 residues. Germline-derived CDR1 and CDR2 are MDHEN and SYDVKM. The CDR3 DNA is TGTGCCAGCAGAACAGGGTTTGACTATGGCTACACCTTC. Protein sequence: CASRTGFDYGYTF.

CDR3 DNA sequence: TGTGCCAGCAGCTTAAGGGCAGGGTCGGGTACTGAAGCTTTCTTT. Its translation: CASSLRAGSGTEAFF. The chain carries TRBV7-8 and TRBJ1-1; D is possibly TRBD1 (5 bases). V lost 2 bases and J 5 bases, leaving 15 bases between the germline ends. CDR3 length: 15 residues. Germline loops: CDR1 SGHVS, CDR2 FQNEAQ.

V usage is TRBV5-6 and J usage is TRBJ2-1; 10 bases align to TRBD1. The CDR3 has 17 amino acids. Germline V gene sequence: CDR1 SGHDT, CDR2 YYEEEE. Losses at the gene ends were 0 bases for V and 4 bases for J; bases not matched to a gene: 7. The CDR3 DNA follows: TGTGCCAGCAGCTTGGATGAGACAGGGGGCTCTTACAATGAGCAGTTCTTC. As protein: CASSLDETGGSYNEQFF.

This clone was seen once. The chain carries TRBV5-1 and TRBJ2-1; 8 bases are shared with TRBD2. The junction had 13 bases not matched to a gene; V was cut back by 5 bases and J by 6 bases. The CDR3 length is 16 residues. Germline values: CDR1 SGHRS, CDR2 YFSETQ. The CDR3 DNA is TGCGCCAGCAGTCCCACAGCGGGACTAGTGGGCAATGAGCAGTTCTTC. The encoded protein is CASSPTAGLVGNEQFF.

The genes are TRBV29-1 and TRBJ2-7; maybe TRBD2 (6 bases). The CDR3 covers 14 residues. Germline V gene lookup returns CDR1 SQVTM and CDR2 ANQGSEA. V lost 4 bases and J 0 bases, leaving 13 bases between the germline ends. This CDR3 is CSVGGTGGSYEQYF. CDR3 DNA: TGCAGCGTTGGCGGGACTGGGGGCTCCTACGAGCAGTACTTC.

CDR3 coding DNA: TGTGCCAGCAGCCCCCCCCCTCCGAACACCGGGGAGCTGTTTTTT. Protein product: CASSPPPPNTGELFF. This chain connects TRBV9 to TRBJ2-2; D remains unclear. Germline loops: CDR1 SGDLS, CDR2 YYNGEE. V gave up 4 bases and J gave up 0 bases, with 10 bases separating them. The CDR3 length is 15 residues. The full variable domain, in which reference TRBV9 and TRBJ2-2 provide the parts outside the CDR3, is DSGVTQTPKHLITATGQRVTLRCSPRSGDLSVYWYQQSLDQGLQFLIQYYNGEERAKGNILERFSAQQFPDLHSELNLSSLELGDSALYFCASSPPPPNTGELFFGEGSRLTVL.

The V call is TRBV3-1 (or the pseudogene TRBV3-2), the J call TRBJ1-6; weak D call: TRBD1 (5 bases). V lost 1 base and J 11 bases, leaving 9 bases between the germline ends. The CDR3 is 13 amino acids. Per germline, CDR1 LGHDT and CDR2 YNNKEL (reference sequence). The CDR3 nucleotides are TGTGCCAGCAGCCAAGTGGGGGGAACACCCCTCCACTTT. Translating gives CASSQVGGTPLHF.

This sequence joins TRBV28 and TRBJ1-2, with 7 bases that match TRBD1. J was trimmed by 3 bases and V by 7 bases; bases with no gene match: 14. Germline V gene data show CDR1 as MDHEN and CDR2 as SYDVKM. This CDR3 is built from 16 residues. The CDR3 DNA follows: TGTGCCAGCACACCGTCCGGGACAGCGATGTACTATGGCTACACCTTC. Amino acids: CASTPSGTAMYYGYTF.

The chain combines TRBV5-4 with TRBJ2-5; 8 bases map to TRBD2. The CDR3 contains 13 residues. CDR1 and CDR2 from the germline V gene are SGHNT and YYREEE (reference sequence). The V and J ends lost 5 bases and 2 bases, in that order; junction bases with no gene match: 2. CDR3 protein: CASSRGGQETQYF. In DNA, the CDR3 is TGTGCCAGCAGTCGGGGGGGGCAAGAGACCCAGTACTTC.

The gene calls are TRBV28 and TRBJ1-4, with a tentative D call TRBD1 (5 bases). The germline V and J ends were trimmed by 6 bases and 3 bases, with 11 bases remaining between them. Germline lookup yields CDR1 MDHEN and CDR2 SYDVKM. The CDR3 extends over 14 amino acids. The CDR3 sequence is CASSYKGSNEKLFF. DNA for the CDR3: TGTGCCAGCAGCTACAAGGGGTCTAATGAAAAACTGTTTTTT.

The genes are TRBV9 and TRBJ2-2; 9 bases agree with TRBD1. V lost 6 bases and J lost 8; bases outside the gene matches: 8. There are 14 residues in the CDR3. Germline V gene sequence: CDR1 SGDLS, CDR2 YYNGEE. This CDR3 is CASMDRGNAGELFF. The CDR3, as DNA: TGTGCCAGCATGGACAGGGGCAACGCGGGGGAGCTGTTTTTT.

V gene TRBV28 combines with J gene TRBJ2-7; 7 bases are shared with TRBD2. Per germline, CDR1 MDHEN and CDR2 SYDVKM. The V segment lost 5 bases and the J segment 2 bases; nucleotides outside the gene matches: 15. The CDR3 runs to 17 residues. CDR3 amino acids: CASSLSGYSGTTYEQYF. The CDR3 DNA sequence: TGTGCCAGCAGTCTCTCAGGGTACAGCGGGACGACCTACGAGCAGTACTTC.

This chain joins TRBV3-1 (or the pseudogene TRBV3-2) and TRBJ1-1; D remains ambiguous. The CDR3 is 13 residues long. V lost 0 bases to trimming and J lost 11 bases, with 13 bases between them. Looked up from germline, CDR1 is LGHDT and CDR2 is YNNKEL (reference sequence). The CDR3 sequence is CASSQDFQAWAFF. DNA of the CDR3: TGTGCCAGCAGCCAAGACTTCCAGGCCTGGGCTTTCTTT.

This chain's CDR3 is CASSYYAGGEDEQFF. The CDR3 region has the DNA TGTGCCAGCTCATACTACGCGGGGGGAGAGGATGAGCAGTTCTTC. The rearrangement uses TRBV18 and TRBJ2-1; TRBD2 aligns across 8 bases. V lost 5 bases and J lost 8; bases outside the gene matches: 11. Germline V gives CDR1 KGHSH, CDR2 LQKENI. The CDR3 loop spans 15 amino acids.

This chain joins TRBV5-6 and TRBJ2-7; D gene uncertain. Between the trimmed V and J ends, which lost 3 bases and 5 bases, there was a span of 15 bases. Germline V gene lookup returns CDR1 SGHDT and CDR2 YYEEEE. CDR3 length: 14 amino acids. The chain's CDR3 is CASSSVEPEDEQYF. CDR3 in DNA: TGTGCCAGCAGCTCGGTAGAACCTGAAGACGAGCAGTACTTC.

The chain is built from TRBV5-1 and TRBJ1-6; no clear D. The CDR3 spans 12 residues. The germline gives CDR1 SGHRS, CDR2 YFSETQ. With 5 bases removed from V and 6 bases from J, the gap between germline ends came to 6 bases. The CDR3 bases are TGCGCCAGCAGGACAAGTAATTCACCCCTCCACTTT. This codes for CASRTSNSPLHF.